This is a list of T cell receptor beta chains from one sample in a study of glioma-infiltrating T cells after dendritic cell vaccination. This table comes from immunoSEQ multiplex PCR, and its TCRdb copy is limited to in-frame clones, with some not included. The sample holds 95,000 or so clones, about 83% seen once. Specimen: blood, collected before dendritic cell vaccination. These receptors came from a human donor with glioblastoma. The CDR3 runs from the conserved cysteine through the conserved F or W. Each record gives: J gene, V gene, CDR3 protein.

TRBJ1-2 TRBV4-1 CASSQADRVSNYGYTF
TRBJ2-3 TRBV7-8 CASLKGQGSTDTQYF
TRBJ2-5 TRBV10-1 CASSDPGVGETQYF
TRBJ2-2 TRBV5-1 CASSGDRGRRSGELFF
TRBJ2-3 TRBV7-2 CASSLETRSTDTQYF
TRBJ1-1 TRBV20-1 CSARFRQEAFF
TRBJ1-5 TRBV29-1 CSVMEGNQPQHF
TRBJ1-2 TRBV5-4 CASSQDWQGRGDGYTF
TRBJ2-3 TRBV5-1 CASSLNGQGGTDTQYF
TRBJ2-3 TRBV7-6 CASSPWGGRQADTQYF
TRBJ2-3 TRBV6-4 CASSTQSGGEDTQYF
TRBJ2-2 TRBV5-1 CASSQRTGGGAGELFF
TRBJ1-1 TRBV9 CASSLGVSGARSPAFF
TRBJ1-5 TRBV27 CASSFSGFGGNQPQHF
TRBJ1-1 TRBV14 CASSQREGTEAFF
TRBJ2-7 TRBV10-3 CAISPVWQDEQYF
TRBJ1-1 TRBV5-1 CASSLGRGNMNTEAFF
TRBJ1-1 TRBV2 CASSPRGAGGTEAFF
TRBJ1-2 TRBV5-4 CASSLYLDSPGGYTF
TRBJ2-7 TRBV30 CAWSKSGAATREQYF
TRBJ2-3 TRBV7-2 CASSPGEVTGGDTQYF
TRBJ2-7 TRBV7-7 CASSPRPDRGSEQYF
TRBJ1-2 TRBV10-2 CASSEPQGGGYGYTF
TRBJ1-1 TRBV7-3 CASSLGQGANTEAFF
TRBJ2-1 TRBV5-6 CASSLSEAFQFF
TRBJ1-5 TRBV19 CASSHQGLGQPQHF
TRBJ2-1 TRBV11-2 CASSAIVGARNEQFF
TRBJ2-7 TRBV9 CASSVGTGGPYEQYF
TRBJ2-1 TRBV18 CASSLPGTSGVIQQFF
TRBJ2-2 TRBV13 CASSRIGASGGKELFF
TRBJ1-1 TRBV7-2 CASSLAAHLDTEAFF
TRBJ1-2 TRBV13 CASSWGQGALDYGYTF
TRBJ2-3 TRBV5-1 CASRKLAGGGGDTQYF
TRBJ2-7 TRBV5-4 CASSYRSYEQYF
TRBJ2-7 TRBV18 CASSPPGQVGQYF
TRBJ2-7 TRBV7-9 CASSPPGSRREQYF
TRBJ2-5 TRBV5-6 CASSVGEETQYF
TRBJ1-6 TRBV5-1 CASSLGTGEGSPLHF
TRBJ1-1 TRBV18 CASSPRLNTEAFF
TRBJ1-6 TRBV5-8 CASSIQGTSPLHF
TRBJ1-5 TRBV6-1 CASWRNSGQPQHF
TRBJ1-3 TRBV11-2 CASSQTDSGNTIYF